Each of the 15 T cell receptor beta chains below was sequenced from the same sample in a study of metastatic and nonmetastatic thyroid tumors. Prior to thyroid surgery, none of the patients had received any treatment. Via MiXCR, TCRdb re-called the PCR reads. The repertoire holds about 28,000 clones, with 3.7% as singletons. The sequencing input was blood. The receptors come from a male donor with papillary thyroid cancer or a benign thyroid nodule (not recorded which). Some clones in this sample may be carry-over from other donors' samples.

There are many counts of this clone. The chain joins TRBV6-2 or TRBV6-3 to TRBJ1-4; D gene unclear. V shed 2 bases and J shed 6 bases, with 16 bases lying between them. The germline V gene has CDR1 MNHEY and CDR2 SVGEGT. The CDR3 spans 16 residues. The CDR3 sequence is CASSYPHLESHEKLFF. CDR3 sequence (DNA): TGTGCCAGCAGTTACCCCCATCTGGAGTCCCATGAAAAACTGTTTTTT.

A few counts support this clone. A junction boundary mismatches the germline segment, possibly from a read error. The V and J genes are TRBV15 and TRBJ2-1, with 10 nucleotides matching TRBD2. There are 18 residues in the CDR3. Germline CDR1 reads LNHNV; CDR2 reads YYDKDF (reference sequence). The CDR3 sequence is CATSRMGQAGGPGNEQFF. The CDR3 DNA follows: TGCGCCACCAGCAGAATGGGCCAAGCGGGAGGGCCAGGCAATGAGCAGTTCTTC. Full variable domain (rest looked up from reference TRBV15 and TRBJ2-1): DAMVIQNPRYQVTQFGKPVTLSCSQTLNHNVMYWYQQKSSQAPKLLFHYYDKDFNNEADTPDNFQSRRPNTSFCFLDIRSPGLGDTAMYLCATSRMGQAGGPGNEQFFGPGTRLTVL.

This clone was detected only a few times. A single base separates this from a much larger clone, so it may be a read error. J is TRBJ1-4 and V is TRBV9, with TRBD1 as a possible D gene (5 bases). Germline CDR1 reads SGDLS; CDR2 reads YYNGEE. There are 16 residues in the CDR3. Between the trimmed V and J ends, which lost 4 bases and 0 bases, there was a span of 13 bases. The CDR3 sequence: CASSQVGVPTNEKLFF. Here the CDR3 DNA reads TGTGCCAGCAGCCAGGTGGGGGTACCAACTAATGAAAAACTGTTTTTT.

This clone has only a few counts. V gene TRBV2 combines with J gene TRBJ2-1; 7 bases line up with TRBD1. The germline gives CDR1 SNHLY, CDR2 FYNNEI. The CDR3 contains 12 residues. DNA for the CDR3: TGTGCTATCTCGACAGGGCAAGATGAGCAGTTCTTC. It specifies CAISTGQDEQFF.

This clone was observed a handful of times. The rearrangement links TRBV6-4 to TRBJ2-3, with D tentatively TRBD2 (7 bases). The V gene's germline CDR1 is MRHNA and CDR2 SNTAGT. Trimming took off 5 bases at V and 1 base at J, with 13 bases between the two ends. The CDR3 consists of 15 residues. CDR3 sequence (DNA): TGTGCCAGCAGTAGGGGGAGGGGGGGCACAGATACGCAGTATTTT. Its protein product is CASSRGRGGTDTQYF.

At least ten counts were recorded for this clone. V and J are TRBV9 and TRBJ2-6; D unclear. Germline V gives CDR1 SGDLS, CDR2 YYNGEE. Between the trimmed V and J ends, which lost 2 bases and 4 bases, there was a span of 4 bases. The CDR3 contains 13 residues. CDR3 loop: CASSVRGANVLTF. DNA for the CDR3: TGTGCCAGCAGCGTTCGAGGGGCCAACGTCCTGACTTTC.

This clone is deemed medium-sized. The chain has TRBV6-1 and TRBJ2-7; 7 nucleotides line up with TRBD2. V was clipped by 5 bases and J by 0 bases; unmatched bases: 7. Germline V lookup: CDR1 MNHNS, CDR2 SASEGT. This CDR3 has 15 residues. The CDR3: CASSRERGFSYEQYF. In DNA form, the CDR3 reads TGTGCCAGCAGTCGGGAGCGGGGATTCTCCTACGAGCAGTACTTC.

Remarks on this clone: One end of the junction does not line up with germline, which may come from a read error. The rearrangement joins TRBV28 to TRBJ2-7, with 7 positions matching TRBD2. Germline CDR1 is MDHEN and CDR2 is SYDVKM. CDR3 length: 12 amino acids. The CDR3 spells CASRTSLSEHYF. CDR3 DNA sequence: TGTGCCAGCAGGACTAGCTTGTCCGAGCATTACTTC.

Comments on this clone: At one end, the junction sequence differs from germline, possibly due to a read error. This chain links TRBV11-2 with TRBJ2-2, with D maybe TRBD2 (5 bases). Germline loops: CDR1 SGHAT, CDR2 FQNNGV. This CDR3 contains 13 residues. CDR3 region: CASSLVGNGDLFF. Written as DNA, the CDR3 is TGTGCCAGCAGCTTAGTTGGGAACGGGGATCTGTTTTTT.

The chain employs TRBV9 and TRBJ1-1, with TRBD1 identical over 8 bases. Germline V gives CDR1 SGDLS, CDR2 YYNGEE. CDR3 length: 15 residues. V shed 4 bases and J 6 bases; nucleotides not matched to a gene: 11. The CDR3, as DNA: TGTGCCAGCAGCCCACCCCGGACAGGGACGGCTGAAGCTTTCTTT. Protein product: CASSPPRTGTAEAFF.

This clone has more than one count but fewer than ten. The V gene is TRBV11-2, the J gene TRBJ2-2; TRBD1 matches 9 bases. V lost 10 bases, J lost 4 bases, and 4 bases stayed unmatched. Germline V gene lookup returns CDR1 SGHAT and CDR2 FQNNGV. The length of the CDR3 is 13 residues. CDR3 residues: CATGQGITGELFF. The CDR3 region has the DNA TGTGCCACGGGACAGGGAATCACCGGGGAGCTGTTTTTT.

The rearrangement links TRBV3-1 to TRBJ2-1; 11 nucleotides match TRBD2. V lost 6 bases, J lost 10 bases, and 8 bases stayed unmatched. CDR1 and CDR2 (germline): LGHDT, YNNKEL (reference sequence). This CDR3 contains 14 residues. The CDR3 protein is CASRASGGRYEQFF. The DNA for the CDR3 is TGTGCCAGCAGGGCTAGCGGGGGGAGATACGAGCAGTTCTTC.

Ten or more counts support this clone. The rearrangement uses TRBV12-3 or TRBV12-4 and TRBJ2-3; D is perhaps TRBD1 (7 bases). The CDR3 runs 16 residues. Deletions cut 4 bases from V and 5 bases from J, with 19 bases between. CDR3 sequence reads: CASSSVGGGFGDTQYF. The CDR3 DNA sequence: TGTGCCAGCAGTTCCGTAGGAGGGGGCTTTGGAGATACGCAGTATTTT.

This clone showed up many times. V is TRBV7-9 and J is TRBJ1-2, with no clear D. The CDR3 runs to 14 residues. The germline V gene has CDR1 SEHNR and CDR2 FQNEAQ (reference sequence). Trimming shortened V by 0 bases and J by 1 base, and 6 bases separated the two germline ends. CDR3 nucleotides: TGTGCCAGCAGCTTAGCACTCTTTAACTATGGCTACACCTTC. Its translation: CASSLALFNYGYTF.

By frequency in the sample, this clone is medium-sized. The rearrangement uses TRBV20-1 and TRBJ2-7, with D possibly TRBD2 on 6 matching bases. The V end lost 3 bases, the J end lost 2 bases, and 11 bases lay between the germline ends. The CDR3 is made up of 13 amino acids. In germline, CDR1 is DFQATT, CDR2 SNEGSKA (reference sequence). The DNA for the CDR3 is TGCAGTGCTAGGGGGGGAGAGCCCTACGAGCAGTACTTC. Its translation is CSARGGEPYEQYF.